The present entry profiles one T cell receptor beta chain with its context. Repertoires were generated with immunoSEQ multiplex PCR, while TCRdb's copy carries only in-frame clones and drops some. The repertoire holds under 2.5 million clones, with 92% as singletons. The source of the sample is a study of shared clonotypes between healthy human individuals. The V and J ends lost 6 bases and 2 bases respectively, with 11 bases between them. This CDR3 is built from 13 residues. Germline V gives CDR1 MDHEN, CDR2 SYDVKM. Sequenced: naive CD4+ T cells from PBMCs. Subset here: CD45RA+ positively selected. The TCR was taken from a man aged 18 to 29 in good health. Some clones in this sample may be carry-over from other donors' samples. J is TRBJ2-7 and V is TRBV28; D possibly matches TRBD1 or TRBD2 (5 bases each). In nucleotides, the CDR3 is TGTGCCAGCAGCCAGGGACCGACCTACGAGCAGTACTTC. Its translation: CASSQGPTYEQYF.